The 6 T cell receptor beta chains presented below share a single source sample, sequenced in a study of cytomegalovirus exposure and HLA in healthy donors. PCR used 60 Vbeta primers and 13 Jbeta primers. Here immunoSEQ multiplex PCR was the method, and the copy in TCRdb shows in-frame clones only, minus some. This sample has over 120,000 clones, with 80% found just once. The sequenced sample was PBMCs. Receptor source: a man aged 50-59 years in good health and CMV-seronegative.

The V gene is TRBV11-2, the J gene TRBJ2-2; 10 nucleotides align to TRBD2. The J segment lost 2 bases and the V segment lost 5 bases, leaving 5 bases of the junction unmatched. Germline lookup yields CDR1 SGHAT and CDR2 FQNNGV. CDR3 length: 16 residues. The CDR3 sequence: CASSRSGGLNTGELFF. DNA of the CDR3: TGTGCCAGCAGCCGTAGCGGGGGGCTAAACACCGGGGAGCTGTTTTTT.

CDR3 nucleotide sequence: TGTGCCAGCATCCCTAGTTTCGCCTACAATGAGCAGTTCTTC. It specifies CASIPSFAYNEQFF. The V gene is TRBV7-2, the J gene TRBJ2-1; D unresolved. Per the germline V gene, CDR1 is SGHTA and CDR2 is FQGNSA. V was trimmed by 7 bases and J by 2 bases, leaving 12 bases between them. The CDR3 spans 14 residues.

This rearrangement joins TRBV4-1 to TRBJ1-3, with D possibly matching TRBD1 (6 bases). This CDR3 contains 15 residues. V was cut by 1 base and J by 0 bases, with 7 bases left in between. Germline CDR1 and CDR2: MGHRA and YSYEKL. This chain's CDR3 is CASSQGTVSGNTIYF. CDR3 bases: TGCGCCAGCAGCCAAGGGACAGTCTCTGGAAACACCATATATTTT.

The chain links TRBV7-9 to TRBJ1-2; weak D call: TRBD1 (5 bases). CDR3 length equals 12 residues. The germline V and J ends were trimmed by 3 bases and 6 bases, with 8 bases remaining between them. CDR1 is SEHNR and CDR2 is FQNEAQ in the germline V gene (reference sequence). The CDR3 coding sequence is TGTGCCAGCAGCTTCGGGGGGGATGGCTACACCTTC. Encoded protein: CASSFGGDGYTF.

This CDR3 reads CAWSSRGGKNEKLFF. The DNA of the CDR3 is TGTGCCTGGAGTTCACGCGGAGGGAAGAATGAAAAACTGTTTTTT. The V gene is TRBV30, the J gene TRBJ1-4; D not certain. Germline values: CDR1 GTSNPN, CDR2 SVGIG (reference sequence). There are 15 residues in the CDR3. Between the trimmed V and J ends, which lost 2 bases and 5 bases, there was a span of 15 bases.

The sample holds a few counts of this clone. V is TRBV9 and J is TRBJ1-1; D uncertain. This CDR3 is built from 14 residues. Looked up from germline, CDR1 is SGDLS and CDR2 is YYNGEE. The V gene lost 4 bases and the J gene lost 0 bases, with 10 bases spanning the gap. CDR3 DNA sequence: TGTGCCAGCAGCCCACAGACCGTGAACACTGAAGCTTTCTTT. This encodes CASSPQTVNTEAFF.